One and the same sample provided the 8 T cell receptor beta chains below, sequenced in a study of control samples from healthy donors and cancer patients. Profiled with immunoSEQ multiplex PCR; TCRdb holds only in-frame clones, not every one. The sample lists under 450,000 clones, 75% to 95% occurring once. What was sequenced was PBMCs. These receptors came from a man aged 40-49 years with head and neck cancer.

J is TRBJ1-6 and V is TRBV6-2 or TRBV6-3; D gene unclear. V lost 0 bases and J lost 5, with 14 bases in between. In germline, CDR1 is MNHEY, CDR2 SVGEGT. This CDR3 region has 17 residues. The CDR3 DNA reads TGTGCCAGCAGTTACTCCCGACCCTCTTCTAATAATTCACCCCTCCACTTT. As protein: CASSYSRPSSNNSPLHF.

The V and J genes are TRBV4-2 and TRBJ2-3, with D perhaps assigned TRBD1 or TRBD2 (6 bases each). This CDR3 comprises 18 residues. From germline, CDR1 is LGHNA and CDR2 YNFKEQ. Trimming removed 3 bases at V and 4 bases at J, with 23 bases between. CDR3 loop: CASSQTDRGGRLADTQYF. CDR3 sequence (DNA): TGTGCCAGCAGCCAGACCGATCGAGGGGGGCGTTTAGCAGATACGCAGTATTTT.

The J gene is TRBJ1-4, the V gene TRBV11-2; a possible D gene is TRBD1 (5 bases). With 7 bases removed from V and 5 bases from J, the gap between germline ends came to 11 bases. The CDR3 is made up of 13 amino acids. CDR1 is SGHAT and CDR2 is FQNNGV in the germline V gene. The DNA for the CDR3 is TGTGCCAGCAACGGACAAGTAAATGAAAAACTGTTTTTT. Its protein product is CASNGQVNEKLFF.

The V call is TRBV16, the J call TRBJ1-1; no reliable D call. This CDR3 has 14 residues. Germline CDR1 KGHSY, CDR2 FQNENV. The V end was cut by 9 bases, the J end by 3 bases, with 17 bases between. CDR3: CASPTGYDDTEAFF. The CDR3 DNA reads TGTGCCAGTCCAACGGGGTACGACGACACTGAAGCTTTCTTT.

The rearrangement uses TRBV18 and TRBJ2-5, with 11 nucleotides matching TRBD2. The CDR3 is 16 residues long. Germline loops: CDR1 KGHSH, CDR2 LQKENI. The ends lost 3 bases at V and 1 base at J; junction bases unmatched: 4. This CDR3 is CASSPGGTSGQETQYF. The CDR3 nucleotides are TGTGCCAGCTCACCCGGCGGGACTAGCGGCCAAGAGACCCAGTACTTC. Based on the CDR3 plus reference TRBV18 and TRBJ2-5, the full variable domain is NAGVMQNPRHLVRRRGQEARLRCSPMKGHSHVYWYRQLPEEGLKFMVYLQKENIIDESGMPKERFSAEFPKEGPSILRIQQVVRGDSAAYFCASSPGGTSGQETQYFGPGTRLLVL.

This clone was recorded a few times. The genes are TRBV6-4 and TRBJ2-2; D not resolved. Trimming pared 4 bases from V and 0 bases from J, leaving 6 bases between. Germline assignment: CDR1 MRHNA and CDR2 SNTAGT. This CDR3 has 14 amino acids. CDR3 protein: CASSVGANTGELFF. The CDR3 nucleotides read TGTGCCAGCAGTGTTGGGGCGAACACCGGGGAGCTGTTTTTT.

For the CDR3, the DNA is TGTGCCAGCAGTCCAGGGAGGGATTCACCCCTCCACTTT. Translated: CASSPGRDSPLHF. J is TRBJ1-6 and V is TRBV27, with a weak D call TRBD1 (5 bases). Trimming left V 5 bases short and J 8 bases short, with 10 bases between. The germline V gene has CDR1 MNHEY and CDR2 SMNVEV (reference sequence). The CDR3 has 13 amino acids.

The V and J genes are TRBV9 and TRBJ1-1; D call uncertain. The CDR3 runs to 13 residues. Trimming shortened V by 7 bases and J by 2 bases, and 12 bases separated the two germline ends. Germline CDR1 and CDR2: SGDLS and YYNGEE. The CDR3 DNA is TGTGCCAGCGGGGAATCCGGAAACACTGAAGCTTTCTTT. Residues: CASGESGNTEAFF. The full variable domain, rest sourced from reference TRBV9 and TRBJ1-1, is DSGVTQTPKHLITATGQRVTLRCSPRSGDLSVYWYQQSLDQGLQFLIQYYNGEERAKGNILERFSAQQFPDLHSELNLSSLELGDSALYFCASGESGNTEAFFGQGTRLTVV.